The next 29 T cell receptor beta chains were all read from a single sample in a study of human T cells and chemical hapten exposure. TCRdb called the RACE reads again in MiXCR, with one record for every CDR3 protein. The sample gives around 330,000 distinct CDR3 sequences, about 5% of which show up once; under 9.5% is in the top ten. Time point of the sample: pre-sensitization, week 0. The treatment: therapeutic diphenylcyclopropenone sensitization with weekly scalp DPC. Sequenced here: whole blood, sampled in connection with sensitization to the hapten diphenylcyclopropenone (DPC). The source is a woman aged 18-29 years with alopecia areata. Some clones in this sample may be carry-over from other donors' samples.

The gene calls are TRBV3-1 and TRBJ1-4; D is unresolved. Trimming cost V 5 bases and J 6 bases, with 13 bases left between them. The V gene's germline CDR1 is LGHDT and CDR2 YNNKEL (reference sequence). There are 14 residues in the CDR3. The CDR3 region has the DNA TGTGCCAGCAGCGACCGTTTAGCGGATGAAAAACTGTTTTTT. The encoded protein is CASSDRLADEKLFF. Full variable domain (missing parts from reference TRBV3-1 and TRBJ1-4): DTAVSQTPKYLVTQMGNDKSIKCEQNLGHDTMYWYKQDSKKFLKIMFSYNNKELIINETVPNRFSPKSPDKAHLNLHINSLELGDSAVYFCASSDRLADEKLFFGSGTQLSVL.

This clonotype has at least ten counts. The V call is TRBV7-2, the J call TRBJ2-1; 12 bases are shared with TRBD2. The germline gives CDR1 SGHTA, CDR2 FQGNSA. CDR3 length: 16 amino acids. The V and J ends lost 5 bases and 9 bases, in that order; junction bases with no gene match: 11. The CDR3 here is CASSLYLAGGRGEQFF. The CDR3 DNA is TGTGCCAGCAGCCTGTATCTAGCGGGGGGGCGCGGTGAGCAGTTCTTC. Together with reference TRBV7-2 and TRBJ2-1, the CDR3 gives the full variable domain: GAGVSQSPSNKVTEKGKDVELRCDPISGHTALYWYRQSLGQGLEFLIYFQGNSAPDKSGLPSDRFSAERTGGSVSTLTIQRTQQEDSAVYLCASSLYLAGGRGEQFFGPGTRLTVL.

This clonotype was counted ten times or more. The chain joins TRBV29-1 to TRBJ1-4; 8 bases map to TRBD1. Germline V gives CDR1 SQVTM, CDR2 ANQGSEA. The CDR3 has 11 amino acids. Trimming at V came to 7 bases and at J to 8 bases, leaving 3 bases not matched to a gene. The CDR3, as DNA: TGCAGCGCAAGGACAGGGGAAAAACTGTTTTTT. The encoded protein is CSARTGEKLFF.

This clonotype turned up a few times. This rearrangement joins TRBV18 to TRBJ2-3; 8 nucleotides match TRBD2. This CDR3 has 13 residues. Germline lookup yields CDR1 KGHSH and CDR2 LQKENI. Unmatched junction bases numbered 0, after V lost 3 bases and J lost 4 bases. CDR3 region: CASSPTSADTQYF. The CDR3 DNA is TGTGCCAGCTCACCGACTAGCGCAGATACGCAGTATTTT.

The genes are TRBV27 and TRBJ1-2, with TRBD1 matching 9 bases. Germline values: CDR1 MNHEY, CDR2 SMNVEV (reference sequence). V was pared by 6 bases and J by 4 bases, with 9 bases of the junction left unmatched. The CDR3 is made up of 15 amino acids. CDR3 coding DNA: TGTGCCAGCAGCCTAGGACAGGGGCATCCCTATGGCTACACCTTC. Its protein is CASSLGQGHPYGYTF.

This clonotype was recorded many times. J is TRBJ2-5 and V is TRBV4-2, with 13 nucleotides matching TRBD2. From germline, CDR1 is LGHNA and CDR2 YNFKEQ. The V and J ends lost 1 base and 1 base, in that order; junction bases with no gene match: 0. The CDR3 length is 16 residues. CDR3 sequence: CASSQGTSGSQETQYF. The CDR3 DNA is TGTGCCAGCAGCCAAGGGACTAGCGGGAGCCAAGAGACCCAGTACTTC.

This clonotype was observed many times. The chain combines TRBV6-5 with TRBJ2-5; D remains unclear. This CDR3 region has 17 residues. The V gene's germline CDR1 is MNHEY and CDR2 SVGAGI. V dropped 6 bases and J dropped 1 base, with 21 bases sitting between them. CDR3 amino acids: CASSLTKAVGPQETQYF. Written as DNA, the CDR3 is TGTGCCAGCAGCTTAACAAAGGCGGTAGGGCCCCAAGAGACCCAGTACTTC.

The chain carries TRBV10-3 and TRBJ1-2; TRBD1 matches at 10 bases. CDR3 length: 15 residues. Germline CDR1 reads ENHRY; CDR2 reads SYGVKD. V was clipped by 3 bases and J by 2 bases; unmatched bases: 3. The CDR3 spells CAISDQDRGNYGYTF. DNA for the CDR3: TGTGCCATCAGTGACCAGGACAGGGGGAACTATGGCTACACCTTC.

At least ten counts were recorded for this clonotype. The J gene is TRBJ1-5, the V gene TRBV5-5, with TRBD1 matching 9 bases. CDR1 SGHKS and CDR2 YYEKEE come from the germline V gene (reference sequence). After removal of 2 bases from V and 6 bases from J, the junction contained 6 bases not matched to a gene. The CDR3 consists of 15 residues. The CDR3: CASSLQGAGTQPQHF. The CDR3 nucleotides read TGTGCCAGCAGCTTACAGGGGGCTGGTACTCAGCCCCAGCATTTT.

Remarks on this clonotype: Germline is not matched at one junction end, which may reflect a read error. The CDR3 sequence is CASRYGTDYGYIF. CDR3 in DNA: TGTGCCAGCAGATACGGGACAGACTATGGCTACATCTTC. This rearrangement joins TRBV6-1 to TRBJ1-2; TRBD1 aligns across 7 bases. Germline CDR1 MNHNS, CDR2 SASEGT. The CDR3 is 13 amino acids.

V gene TRBV5-1 combines with J gene TRBJ1-1; no clear D gene. V gave up 6 bases and J gave up 4 bases, with 10 bases separating them. CDR1 and CDR2 from the germline V gene are SGHRS and YFSETQ. This CDR3 is built from 12 residues. Here the CDR3 reads CASKDVGTEAFF. The CDR3 DNA follows: TGCGCCAGCAAAGACGTGGGCACTGAAGCTTTCTTT. Full variable domain (rest looked up from reference TRBV5-1 and TRBJ1-1): KAGVTQTPRYLIKTRGQQVTLSCSPISGHRSVSWYQQTPGQGLQFLFEYFSETQRNKGNFPGRFSGRQFSNSRSEMNVSTLELGDSALYLCASKDVGTEAFFGQGTRLTVV.

This clonotype was counted many times. V and J are TRBV5-1 and TRBJ2-6, with a possible D match to TRBD1 (5 bases). The CDR3 is 15 amino acids. From germline, CDR1 is SGHRS and CDR2 YFSETQ. V lost 5 bases and J lost 0, with 9 bases in between. Here the CDR3 reads CASRTGDSGANVLTF. In nucleotides, the CDR3 is TGCGCCAGCAGAACAGGAGACTCTGGGGCCAACGTCCTGACTTTC.

This clonotype was recorded many times. The chain has TRBV6-1 and TRBJ1-2; D is ambiguous. V gave up 6 bases and J gave up 4 bases, with 27 bases separating them. Germline values: CDR1 MNHNS, CDR2 SASEGT. This CDR3 spans 18 amino acids. The chain's CDR3 is CASSVSLLPITYIYGYTF. CDR3 DNA sequence: TGTGCCAGCAGCGTTTCACTTCTTCCAATTACCTATATCTATGGCTACACCTTC.

This clonotype was observed a few times. The chain couples TRBV6-1 to TRBJ2-6, with TRBD1 as a possible D gene (5 bases). This CDR3 comprises 16 residues. V was clipped by 6 bases and J by 1 base, with 13 bases between them. Germline lookup yields CDR1 MNHNS and CDR2 SASEGT. The CDR3 coding sequence is TGTGCCAGCAGGGATTTCCAGGGTTCTGGGGCCAACGTCCTGACTTTC. Translating it yields CASRDFQGSGANVLTF.

This chain links TRBV29-1 with TRBJ2-3, with 9 bases matching TRBD2. Per germline, CDR1 SQVTM and CDR2 ANQGSEA. The junction had 10 bases not matched to a gene; V was cut back by 1 base and J by 5 bases. This CDR3 comprises 16 residues. In nucleotides, the CDR3 is TGCAGCGTTGAAGGGGCCGCTAGCGGGGTACAAGATACGCAGTATTTT. Amino acid sequence: CSVEGAASGVQDTQYF.

The table lists this clonotype with a few counts. V usage is TRBV28 and J usage is TRBJ1-2; a possible D gene is TRBD1 (5 bases). The CDR3 is 15 residues long. V lost 4 bases and J 1 base, leaving 13 bases between the germline ends. Germline V lookup: CDR1 MDHEN, CDR2 SYDVKM. The CDR3 is CASSSDSNINYGYTF. CDR3 nucleotides: TGTGCCAGCAGTTCCGACAGCAATATTAACTATGGCTACACCTTC.

The V and J genes are TRBV6-5 and TRBJ1-4; D call uncertain. The V and J ends lost 9 bases and 3 bases respectively, with 14 bases between them. CDR1 MNHEY and CDR2 SVGAGI come from the germline V gene. CDR3 length: 14 amino acids. CDR3 region: CASTTRAANEKLFF. As DNA, the CDR3 is TGTGCCAGTACAACTAGGGCGGCTAATGAAAAACTGTTTTTT.

This clonotype showed up many times. This chain connects TRBV6-5 to TRBJ1-4, with D unclear. Germline values: CDR1 MNHEY, CDR2 SVGAGI. V lost 2 bases and J 4 bases, leaving 8 bases between the germline ends. This CDR3 has 14 residues. CDR3 DNA: TGTGCCAGCAGTTACGAACAGTTTAATGAAAAACTGTTTTTT. Residues: CASSYEQFNEKLFF.

This chain uses TRBV12-3 or TRBV12-4 with TRBJ1-2; D is undetermined. This CDR3 region has 14 residues. V was clipped by 5 bases and J by 0 bases, with 10 bases between them. CDR3 nucleotide sequence: TGTGCCAGCAGTGGCCCAGCAGCTAACTATGGCTACACCTTC. Translating gives CASSGPAANYGYTF.

This clonotype has more than one count but fewer than ten. This chain uses TRBV20-1 with TRBJ1-5, with a weak D call TRBD1 (5 bases). Trimming pared 0 bases from V and 5 bases from J, leaving 11 bases between. Germline assignment: CDR1 DFQATT and CDR2 SNEGSKA (reference sequence). The CDR3 has 14 amino acids. CDR3 sequence: CSARDRTGHQPQHF. CDR3 nucleotide sequence: TGCAGTGCTAGAGATCGCACAGGTCATCAGCCCCAGCATTTT.

The CDR3 DNA follows: TGCAGTGCTGAGGCCTATAACACCATATATTTT. This translates into CSAEAYNTIYF. V gene TRBV20-1 combines with J gene TRBJ1-3; no clear D gene. CDR3 length equals 11 residues. The ends were cut back, 5 bases at V and 7 bases at J, with 9 bases in the middle. Germline V gene lookup returns CDR1 DFQATT and CDR2 SNEGSKA (reference sequence).

This clonotype was counted ten times or more. The chain links TRBV6-5 to TRBJ2-7; 7 positions match TRBD1. This CDR3 contains 14 residues. The germline V gene has CDR1 MNHEY and CDR2 SVGAGI. The V gene end was trimmed by 6 bases and the J gene end by 3 bases; junction bases not matched to a gene: 8. This CDR3 is CASSWDRSLYEQYF. The CDR3 coding sequence is TGTGCCAGCAGCTGGGACAGAAGCCTCTACGAGCAGTACTTC.

The rearrangement links TRBV7-2 to TRBJ2-4; D ambiguous. This CDR3 region has 13 residues. Germline V gene lookup returns CDR1 SGHTA and CDR2 FQGNSA. V gave up 0 bases and J gave up 6 bases, with 6 bases separating them. The CDR3 is CASSLAPANIQYF. The DNA of the CDR3 is TGTGCCAGCAGCTTAGCACCAGCAAACATTCAGTACTTC.

There are many counts of this clonotype. CDR3 in amino acids: CASSLDAPRDYGYTF. The CDR3 region has the DNA TGCGCCAGCAGCTTGGACGCCCCACGGGACTATGGCTACACCTTC. V gene TRBV5-1 combines with J gene TRBJ1-2; no clear D. This CDR3 region has 15 residues. The V gene's germline CDR1 is SGHRS and CDR2 YFSETQ. V gave up 0 bases and J gave up 3 bases, with 12 bases separating them.

The rearrangement links TRBV28 to TRBJ2-7; D is unclear. Germline CDR1 is MDHEN and CDR2 is SYDVKM. The CDR3 has 14 residues. V was clipped by 7 bases and J by 1 base, with 14 bases between them. CDR3 DNA: TGTGCCAGCACCGAGGCCGCTTCTTCCTACGAGCAGTACTTC. As protein: CASTEAASSYEQYF.

At least ten counts were recorded for this clonotype. The J gene is TRBJ2-1, the V gene TRBV15; weak D call: TRBD1 (6 bases). The CDR3 covers 12 residues. Germline V gene data show CDR1 as LNHNV and CDR2 as YYDKDF (reference sequence). Trimming removed 11 bases from V and 7 bases from J, with 15 bases in between. In DNA form, the CDR3 reads TGTGCCGACAACAGGGTACGGAATGAGCAGTTCTTC. This gives the protein CADNRVRNEQFF.

This clonotype was detected ten times or more. V usage is TRBV10-3 and J usage is TRBJ2-5, with 7 bases identical to TRBD1. This CDR3 comprises 15 residues. Unmatched junction bases numbered 7, after V lost 3 bases and J lost 3 bases. CDR1 and CDR2 (germline): ENHRY, SYGVKD. The CDR3 spells CAISDVGQKKETQYF. For the CDR3, the DNA is TGTGCCATCAGTGATGTGGGACAGAAGAAAGAGACCCAGTACTTC.

The rearrangement links TRBV6-5 to TRBJ1-1; D not certain. CDR3 size: 19 residues. The ends were cut back, 0 bases at V and 0 bases at J, with 20 bases in the middle. CDR1 and CDR2 (germline): MNHEY, SVGAGI. In DNA, the CDR3 is TGTGCCAGCAGTTACTCGATTGGGGTTTCCCCCTCAATGAACACTGAAGCTTTCTTT. Protein: CASSYSIGVSPSMNTEAFF.

This clonotype was counted ten times or more. V usage is TRBV19 and J usage is TRBJ1-5; 10 bases are a match to TRBD1. Germline V gene data show CDR1 as LNHDA and CDR2 as SQIVND (reference sequence). The CDR3 runs 15 residues. Germline trimming cut 5 bases from V and 7 bases from J; bases unmatched to any gene: 8. CDR3 amino acids: CASSSGQGFGQPQHF. CDR3 nucleotides: TGTGCCAGTAGTTCGGGACAGGGGTTTGGCCAGCCCCAGCATTTT.